This TCR beta chain was sequenced for a study of shared T cell receptors in the human thymus. The data were produced by immunoSEQ multiplex PCR, yet TCRdb's version contains in-frame clones alone and is incomplete. The sample lists about 660,000 clones; about 89% were seen once. Losses at the gene ends were 5 bases for V and 1 base for J; bases not matched to a gene: 8. The CDR3 extends over 16 amino acids. CDR1 is ENHRY and CDR2 is SYGVKD in the germline V gene. The data also belong to a second study, concerning human thymus T cells. That source reports: Repertoires from thymus and blood appeared to show biased V and J gene usage. Related research found strongly overlapping thymic repertoires in unrelated individuals.

The genes are TRBV10-3 and TRBJ1-1; 9 nucleotides line up with TRBD1. Sequenced: thymocytes. This TCR was recovered from a boy under two years old with a congenital heart defect. The CDR3 protein is CAISPSPGQGNTEAFF. CDR3 nucleotides: TGTGCCATCAGTCCCTCACCGGGACAGGGGAACACTGAAGCTTTCTTT.